This TCR beta chain was sequenced in a study of T-cell memory formation after mild COVID-19. MiXCR, applied by TCRdb to the 5' RACE reads, yields one record per CDR3 protein. Among 340,000 or so distinct CDR3 sequences, approximately 12% were seen once, and the ten largest hold roughly 23%. The V end lost 2 bases, the J end lost 0 bases, and 8 bases lay between the germline ends. This CDR3 contains 15 residues. In germline, CDR1 is LGHDT, CDR2 YNNKEL (reference sequence). The sequence came from a man between 18 and 35 years old who had mild COVID-19 (a few samples of this study predate the infection). Cell type and time point are not known. The sequencing input was PBMCs or a T cell subset sorted from them (not recorded which). V usage is TRBV3-1 and J usage is TRBJ1-5; no definite D call. The chain's CDR3 is CASSQWGGSNQPQHF. CDR3 in DNA: TGTGCCAGCAGCCAATGGGGTGGTAGCAATCAGCCCCAGCATTTT.